The rows below give T cell receptor beta chains drawn from one sample of a study of cytomegalovirus exposure and HLA in healthy donors. Here immunoSEQ multiplex PCR was the method, and the copy in TCRdb shows in-frame clones only, minus some. The table includes around 50,000 clones, about 57% detected once. The sample taken for sequencing was PBMCs. These receptor sequences come from a human donor in good health. Both conserved end residues are part of each CDR3. A D gene is named only where the DNA matches it firmly. For some rows the clone size is stated as once, few or many, or as a class when expanded; others skip it.

d_call j_call v_call clone_size cdr3_nt cdr3_aa
TRBD1 TRBJ1-5 TRBV30 few TGTGCCTGGAGTATCCAGGGGGGCAGTCAGCCCCAGCATTTT CAWSIQGGSQPQHF
NA TRBJ1-1 TRBV2 few TGTGCCAGCAGGGTCGCCGAGGCTGGAGCTTTCTTT CASRVAEAGAFF
NA TRBJ1-1 TRBV6-5 few TGTGCCAGCAGTTACACGGGCACTGAAGCTTTCTTT CASSYTGTEAFF
NA TRBJ1-1 TRBV13 NA TGTGCCAGCGGGGGGTGGGAGAACACTGAAGCTTTCTTT CASGGWENTEAFF
TRBD2 TRBJ2-1 TRBV7-2 NA TGTGCCAGCAGCTTAAGGACTAGCGGAACCAATGAGCAGTTCTTC CASSLRTSGTNEQFF
NA TRBJ2-7 TRBV29-1 NA TGCAGCGCGGAGGGAGTCAACTCCTACGAGCAGTACTTC CSAEGVNSYEQYF
NA TRBJ2-2 TRBV2 NA TGTGCCAGCAAACGAACAGGCCTATACGCGAACACCGGGGAGCTGTTTTTT CASKRTGLYANTGELFF
TRBD2 TRBJ2-1 TRBV6-5 NA TGTGCCAGCAGCCCCGGACTAGCCAATGAGCAGTTCTTC CASSPGLANEQFF
NA TRBJ1-2 TRBV6-5 NA TGTGCCAGCAGTTCGCCGCGGGGCGGGATAAACTATGGCTACACCTTC CASSSPRGGINYGYTF
NA TRBJ2-3 TRBV7-9 NA TGTGCCAGCACGGGAGCAGATACGCAGTATTTT CASTGADTQYF
TRBD1 TRBJ1-2 TRBV4-3 few TGCGCCAGCAGCCCCCATAAGGGGACAGGGACTTATGGCTACACCTTC CASSPHKGTGTYGYTF
NA TRBJ2-1 TRBV5-6 NA TGTGCCAGCGGGCCTATCTACAATGAGCAGTTCTTC CASGPIYNEQFF
TRBD1 TRBJ1-2 TRBV7-2 NA TGTGCCAGCAGCTTAGCGACAGGGGATGGCTACACCTTC CASSLATGDGYTF
NA TRBJ1-1 TRBV30 NA TGTGCCTGGATTAATGGGGGGGGGTGGACTGAAGCTTTCTTT CAWINGGGWTEAFF
TRBD2 TRBJ2-5 TRBV7-7 NA TGTGCTAGCAGCTTAGCGGGGGGACAAGAGACCCAGTACTTC CASSLAGGQETQYF
TRBD1 TRBJ1-1 TRBV19 NA TGTGCCAGTAGTAATGGACAGGGATCGAAAGCTTTCTTT CASSNGQGSKAFF
NA TRBJ2-7 TRBV27 NA TGTGCCAGCAGTCCCCGGGCAGGGAACAGCCACGAGCAGTACTTC CASSPRAGNSHEQYF
TRBD2 TRBJ2-5 TRBV18 NA TGTGCCAGCTCGATACGGCTCGGCGGACTAGTGGGCCCCGAGACCCAGTACTTC CASSIRLGGLVGPETQYF
NA TRBJ2-5 TRBV4-2 NA TGTGCCAGCAGCCAAGGAGTAGCGGACACACGAGAGACCCAGTACTTC CASSQGVADTRETQYF
TRBD1 TRBJ1-2 TRBV6-1 NA TGTGCCAGCAGTGCACCGGGACAGGGTAACTATGGCTACACCTTC CASSAPGQGNYGYTF
TRBD1 TRBJ2-3 TRBV7-9 NA TGTGCCAGCAGCCCCGCGGGACAGGGCGGCACAGATACGCAGTATTTT CASSPAGQGGTDTQYF
TRBD1 TRBJ2-5 TRBV7-9 NA TGTGCCAGCAGCTTAGACGACAGGGGGCAAGAGACCCAGTACTTC CASSLDDRGQETQYF
NA TRBJ1-1 TRBV7-2 NA TGTGCCAGCACTCCGGGGGGAGGGCCTGAAGCTTTCTTT CASTPGGGPEAFF
NA TRBJ1-5 TRBV30 NA TGTGCCTGGGGGGAGACACCCCATCAGCCCCAGCATTTT CAWGETPHQPQHF
NA TRBJ2-7 TRBV27 NA TGTGCCAGCAGTTTAGCTGCACAGCCGTCCTACGAGCAGTACTTC CASSLAAQPSYEQYF
TRBD1 TRBJ1-6 TRBV9 few TGTGCCAGCAGCGTAGAGGGACAGAGTAATTCACCCCTCCACTTT CASSVEGQSNSPLHF
NA TRBJ1-1 TRBV7-9 NA TGTGCCAGCAGCCCAACAGGCAGGGGGAACACTGAAGCTTTCTTT CASSPTGRGNTEAFF
TRBD2 TRBJ2-3 TRBV5-1 NA TGCGCCAGCAGCTTAATAGCGGGGCGAATGAGCACAGATACGCAGTATTTT CASSLIAGRMSTDTQYF
NA TRBJ1-5 TRBV18 NA TGTGCCAGCTCACCAGACCAGGGAAACAATCAGCCCCAGCATTTT CASSPDQGNNQPQHF
TRBD1 TRBJ1-1 TRBV6-1 NA TGTGCCAGCAGTGGACAGGGCGTCTGGGACACTGAAGCTTTCTTT CASSGQGVWDTEAFF
TRBD1 TRBJ1-6 TRBV7-9 few TGTGCCAGCAGCTTAGGACAGGGATATAATTCACCCCTCCACTTT CASSLGQGYNSPLHF
TRBD1 TRBJ2-1 TRBV6-1 few TGTGCCAGCGGTAGGGACAGGGGCGACAATGAGCAGTTCTTC CASGRDRGDNEQFF
TRBD2 TRBJ2-7 TRBV5-1 NA TGCGCCAGCAGCTCCGGGACTAGCGATAGCTACGAGCAGTACTTC CASSSGTSDSYEQYF
NA TRBJ2-5 TRBV30 NA TGTGCCTGGAGTCCATTAACGGGGACCCAGTACTTC CAWSPLTGTQYF
NA TRBJ1-1 TRBV29-1 NA TGCAGCGTGCCTGCGGAGACTGAAGCTTTCTTT CSVPAETEAFF
NA TRBJ1-3 TRBV30 NA TGTGCCTGGCTGAACAGGGTTTCTGGAAACACCATATATTTT CAWLNRVSGNTIYF
TRBD1 TRBJ1-1 TRBV6-1 NA TGTGCCAGCAGTTGGACAGGGAGGCGCGGCACTGAAGCTTTCTTT CASSWTGRRGTEAFF
NA TRBJ1-2 TRBV5-6 NA TGTGCCAGCAGCTTGACGGCAGCGAATGGCTACACCTTC CASSLTAANGYTF
NA TRBJ2-3 TRBV11-2 few TGTGCCAGCAGCCCAGGACTGACAGATACGCAGTATTTT CASSPGLTDTQYF
NA TRBJ1-1 TRBV19 few TGTGCCAGTAGTATATTCGTTACGGGGAACACTGAAGCTTTCTTT CASSIFVTGNTEAFF
NA TRBJ1-2 TRBV9 once TGTGCCAGCAGCGTAGGTTGGACAAGAAACTATGGCTACACCTTC CASSVGWTRNYGYTF
TRBD2 TRBJ2-4 TRBV7-2 NA TGTGCCAGCAGCCCTCTTACGGGCGGGACTACAAGGCTTCAGTACTTC CASSPLTGGTTRLQYF
NA TRBJ2-1 TRBV5-4 NA TGTGCCAGCAGCTCGGAGGCAGTGGCGCAGTTCTTC CASSSEAVAQFF
NA TRBJ1-5 TRBV5-5 NA TGTGCCAGCAGCTTGGTTGCAATGGGGAGCCAGCCCCAGCATTTT CASSLVAMGSQPQHF
TRBD2 TRBJ2-5 TRBV4-1 NA TGCGCCAGCAGCCAGGGAGGACTAGCGGGTGAGACCCAGTACTTC CASSQGGLAGETQYF